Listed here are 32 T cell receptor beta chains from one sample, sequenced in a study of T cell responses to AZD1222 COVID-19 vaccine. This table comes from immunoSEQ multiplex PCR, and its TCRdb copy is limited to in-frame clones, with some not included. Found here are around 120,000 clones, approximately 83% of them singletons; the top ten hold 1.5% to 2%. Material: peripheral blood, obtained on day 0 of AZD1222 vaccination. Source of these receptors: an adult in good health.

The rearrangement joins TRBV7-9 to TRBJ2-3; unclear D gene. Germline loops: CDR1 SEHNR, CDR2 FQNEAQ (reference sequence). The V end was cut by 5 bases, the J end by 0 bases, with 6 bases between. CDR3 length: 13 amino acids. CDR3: CASSPASTDTQYF. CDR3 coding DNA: TGTGCCAGCAGCCCCGCTAGCACAGATACGCAGTATTTT.

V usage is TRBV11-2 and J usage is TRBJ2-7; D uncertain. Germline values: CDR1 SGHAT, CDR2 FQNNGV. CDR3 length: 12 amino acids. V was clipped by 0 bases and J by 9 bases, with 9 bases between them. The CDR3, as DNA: TGTGCCAGCAGCTTAGAACAGCACCGGCAGTACTTC. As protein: CASSLEQHRQYF.

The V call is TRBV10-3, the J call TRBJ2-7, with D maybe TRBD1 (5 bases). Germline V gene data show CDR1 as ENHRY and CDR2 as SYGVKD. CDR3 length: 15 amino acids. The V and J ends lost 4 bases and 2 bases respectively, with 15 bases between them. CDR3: CAISVGGRATYEQYF. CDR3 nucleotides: TGTGCCATCAGTGTAGGTGGCAGGGCCACCTACGAGCAGTACTTC.

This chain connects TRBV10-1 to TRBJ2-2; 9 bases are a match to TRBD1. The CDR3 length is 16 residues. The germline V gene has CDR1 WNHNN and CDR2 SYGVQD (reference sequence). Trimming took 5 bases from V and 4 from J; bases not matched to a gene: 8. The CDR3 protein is CASSFGQGIGTGELFF. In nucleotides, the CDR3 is TGCGCCAGCAGTTTTGGACAGGGGATCGGCACCGGGGAGCTGTTTTTT.

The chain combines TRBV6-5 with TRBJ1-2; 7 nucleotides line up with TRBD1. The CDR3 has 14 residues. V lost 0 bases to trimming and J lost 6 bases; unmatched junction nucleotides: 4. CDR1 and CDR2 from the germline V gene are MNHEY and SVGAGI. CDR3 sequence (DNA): TGTGCCAGCAGTTACTCGACAGGGTCCCATGGCTACACCTTC. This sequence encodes CASSYSTGSHGYTF.

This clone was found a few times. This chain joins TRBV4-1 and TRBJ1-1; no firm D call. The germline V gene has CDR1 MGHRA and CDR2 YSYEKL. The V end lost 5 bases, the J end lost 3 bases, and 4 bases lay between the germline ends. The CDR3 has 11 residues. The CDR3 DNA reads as TGCGCCAGCAGCAGGGACACTGAAGCTTTCTTT. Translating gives CASSRDTEAFF.

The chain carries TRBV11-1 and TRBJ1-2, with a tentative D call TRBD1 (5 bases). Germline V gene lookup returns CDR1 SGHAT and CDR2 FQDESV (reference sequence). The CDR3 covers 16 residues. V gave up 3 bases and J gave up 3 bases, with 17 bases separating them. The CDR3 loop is CASSLGRGSMDYGYTF. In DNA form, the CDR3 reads TGTGCCAGCAGCTTGGGGCGGGGCTCAATGGACTATGGCTACACCTTC.

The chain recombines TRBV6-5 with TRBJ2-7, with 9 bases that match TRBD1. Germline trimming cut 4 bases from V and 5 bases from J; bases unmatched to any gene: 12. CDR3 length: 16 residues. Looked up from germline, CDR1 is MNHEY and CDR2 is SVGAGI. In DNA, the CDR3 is TGTGCCAGCAGTTCAACGCCGGGACAGGGTTCCCACGAGCAGTACTTC. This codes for CASSSTPGQGSHEQYF.

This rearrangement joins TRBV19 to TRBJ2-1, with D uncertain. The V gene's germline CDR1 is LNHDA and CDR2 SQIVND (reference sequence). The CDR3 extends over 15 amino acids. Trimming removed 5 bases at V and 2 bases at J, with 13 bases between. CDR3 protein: CASSPDNLAYNEQFF. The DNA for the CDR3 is TGTGCCAGTAGTCCTGATAATCTGGCCTACAATGAGCAGTTCTTC.

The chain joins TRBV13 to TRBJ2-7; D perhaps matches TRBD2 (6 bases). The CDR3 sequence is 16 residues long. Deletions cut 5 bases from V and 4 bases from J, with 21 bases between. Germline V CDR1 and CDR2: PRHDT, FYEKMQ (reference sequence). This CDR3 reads CASSTRRPSVKYEQYF. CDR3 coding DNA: TGTGCCAGCAGCACCCGCCGCCCTAGCGTAAAGTACGAGCAGTACTTC.

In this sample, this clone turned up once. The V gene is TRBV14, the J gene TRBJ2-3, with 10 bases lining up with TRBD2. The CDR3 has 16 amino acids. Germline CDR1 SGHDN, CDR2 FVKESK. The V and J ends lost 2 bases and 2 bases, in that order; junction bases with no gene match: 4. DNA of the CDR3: TGTGCCAGCAGCCAAATGGGACTAGCGTACACAGATACGCAGTATTTT. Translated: CASSQMGLAYTDTQYF.

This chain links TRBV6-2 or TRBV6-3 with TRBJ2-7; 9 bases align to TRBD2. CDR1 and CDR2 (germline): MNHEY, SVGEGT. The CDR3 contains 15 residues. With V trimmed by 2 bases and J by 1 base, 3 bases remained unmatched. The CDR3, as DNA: TGTGCCAGCAGTTACCGTAGCGGGAGATCCTACGAGCAGTACTTC. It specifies CASSYRSGRSYEQYF.

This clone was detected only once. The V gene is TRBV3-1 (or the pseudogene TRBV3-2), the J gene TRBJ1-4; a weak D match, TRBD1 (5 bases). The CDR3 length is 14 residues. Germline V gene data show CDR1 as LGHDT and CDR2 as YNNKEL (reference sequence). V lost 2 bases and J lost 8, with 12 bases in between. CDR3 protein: CASSQFKPGEKLFF. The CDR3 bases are TGTGCCAGCAGCCAATTCAAACCAGGGGAAAAACTGTTTTTT.

The CDR3 loop is CASHLFPDTEAFF. For the CDR3, the DNA is TGTGCCAGCCACCTGTTTCCAGACACTGAAGCTTTCTTT. This sequence joins TRBV2 and TRBJ1-1; D gene ambiguous. The germline V gene encodes CDR1 SNHLY and CDR2 FYNNEI. V was cut by 8 bases and J by 3 bases, with 13 bases left in between. CDR3 length: 13 residues.

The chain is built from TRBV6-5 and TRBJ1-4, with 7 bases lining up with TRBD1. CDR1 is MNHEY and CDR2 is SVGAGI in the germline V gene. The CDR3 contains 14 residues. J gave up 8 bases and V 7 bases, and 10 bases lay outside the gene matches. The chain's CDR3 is CASTFQGVGEKLFF. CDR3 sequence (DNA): TGTGCCAGCACCTTTCAGGGGGTGGGAGAAAAACTGTTTTTT.

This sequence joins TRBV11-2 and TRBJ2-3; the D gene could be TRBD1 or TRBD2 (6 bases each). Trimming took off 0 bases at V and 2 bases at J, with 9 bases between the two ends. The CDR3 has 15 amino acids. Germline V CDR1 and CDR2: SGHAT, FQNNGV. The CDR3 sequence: CASSLDGGSTDTQYF. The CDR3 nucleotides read TGTGCCAGCAGCTTAGACGGGGGCTCCACAGATACGCAGTATTTT.

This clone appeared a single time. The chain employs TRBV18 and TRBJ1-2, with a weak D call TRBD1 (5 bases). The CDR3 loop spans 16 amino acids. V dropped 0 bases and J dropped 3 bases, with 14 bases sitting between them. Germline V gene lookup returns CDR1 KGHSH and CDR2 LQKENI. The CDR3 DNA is TGTGCCAGCTCACCACCTAACATCAGGGTTGACTATGGCTACACCTTC. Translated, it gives CASSPPNIRVDYGYTF.

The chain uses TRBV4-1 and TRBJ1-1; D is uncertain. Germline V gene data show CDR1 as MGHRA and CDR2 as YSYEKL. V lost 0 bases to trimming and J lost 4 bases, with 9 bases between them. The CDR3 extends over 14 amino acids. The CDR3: CASSQDYEITEAFF. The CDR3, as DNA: TGCGCCAGCAGCCAAGATTACGAGATCACTGAAGCTTTCTTT.

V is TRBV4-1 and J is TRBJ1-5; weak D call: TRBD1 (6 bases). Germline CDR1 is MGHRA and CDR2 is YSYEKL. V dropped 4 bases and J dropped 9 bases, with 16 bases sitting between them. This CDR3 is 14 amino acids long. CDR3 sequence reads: CASSPTGLIRPQHF. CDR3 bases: TGCGCCAGCAGCCCGACAGGACTCATAAGGCCCCAGCATTTT.

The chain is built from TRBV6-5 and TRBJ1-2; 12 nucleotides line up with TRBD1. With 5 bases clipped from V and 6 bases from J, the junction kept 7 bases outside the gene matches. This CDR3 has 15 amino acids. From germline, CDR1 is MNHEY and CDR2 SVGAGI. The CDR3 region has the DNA TGTGCCAGCAGTACCGGGACAGGGGGCGTCAATGGCTACACCTTC. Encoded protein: CASSTGTGGVNGYTF.

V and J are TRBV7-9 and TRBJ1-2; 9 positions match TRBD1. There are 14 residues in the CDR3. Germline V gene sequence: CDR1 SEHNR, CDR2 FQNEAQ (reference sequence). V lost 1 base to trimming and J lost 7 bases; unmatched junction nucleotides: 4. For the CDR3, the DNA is TGTGCCAGCAGCTTAGGGACAGGGGCAATTGGCTACACCTTC. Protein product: CASSLGTGAIGYTF.

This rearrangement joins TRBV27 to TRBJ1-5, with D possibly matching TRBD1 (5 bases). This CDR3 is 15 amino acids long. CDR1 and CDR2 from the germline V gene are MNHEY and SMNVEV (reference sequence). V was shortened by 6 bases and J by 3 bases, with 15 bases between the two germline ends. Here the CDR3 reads CASREAGGLNQPQHF. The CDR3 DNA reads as TGTGCCAGCAGAGAGGCGGGGGGACTCAATCAGCCCCAGCATTTT.

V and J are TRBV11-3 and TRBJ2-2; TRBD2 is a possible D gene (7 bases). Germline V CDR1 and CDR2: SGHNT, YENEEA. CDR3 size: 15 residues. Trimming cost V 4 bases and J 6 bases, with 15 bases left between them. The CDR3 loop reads CASSSGGTGPGELFF. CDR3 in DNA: TGTGCCAGCAGCTCGGGGGGAACAGGGCCCGGGGAGCTGTTTTTT.

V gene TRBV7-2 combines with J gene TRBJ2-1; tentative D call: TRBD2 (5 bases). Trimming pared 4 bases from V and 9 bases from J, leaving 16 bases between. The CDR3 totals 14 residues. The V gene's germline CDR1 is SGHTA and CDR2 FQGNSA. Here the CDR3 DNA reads TGTGCCAGCAGCTATACTAGTTTGATGGGTGAGCAGTTCTTC. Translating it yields CASSYTSLMGEQFF.

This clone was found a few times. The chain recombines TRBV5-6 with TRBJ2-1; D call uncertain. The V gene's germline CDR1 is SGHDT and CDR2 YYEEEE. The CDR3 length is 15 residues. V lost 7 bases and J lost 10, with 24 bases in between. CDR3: CASSPGSLSMREQFF. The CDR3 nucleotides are TGTGCCAGCTCCCCAGGAAGCCTATCAATGCGGGAGCAGTTCTTC.

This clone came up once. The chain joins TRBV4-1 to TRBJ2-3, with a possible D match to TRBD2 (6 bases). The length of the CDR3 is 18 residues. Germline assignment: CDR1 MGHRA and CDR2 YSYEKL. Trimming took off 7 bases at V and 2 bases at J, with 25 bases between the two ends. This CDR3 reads CASTPEIDSSADTDTQYF. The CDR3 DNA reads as TGCGCCAGCACCCCCGAAATCGATTCTAGCGCCGACACAGATACGCAGTATTTT.

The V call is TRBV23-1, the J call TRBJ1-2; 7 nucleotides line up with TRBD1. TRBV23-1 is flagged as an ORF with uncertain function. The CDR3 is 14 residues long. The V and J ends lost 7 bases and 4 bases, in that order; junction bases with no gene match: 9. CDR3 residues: CASTEGQLFYGYTF. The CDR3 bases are TGCGCCAGCACCGAGGGACAGCTTTTCTATGGCTACACCTTC.

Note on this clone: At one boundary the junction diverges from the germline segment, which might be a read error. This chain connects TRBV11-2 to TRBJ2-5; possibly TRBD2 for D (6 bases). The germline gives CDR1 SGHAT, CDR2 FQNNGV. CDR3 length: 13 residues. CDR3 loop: CASSSPDRETQYF. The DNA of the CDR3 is TGTGCCAGCAGCTCCCCCGATCGGGAGACCCAATACTTC. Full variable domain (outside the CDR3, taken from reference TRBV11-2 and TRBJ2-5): EAGVAQSPRYKIIEKRQSVAFWCNPISGHATLYWYQQILGQGPKLLIQFQNNGVVDDSQLPKDRFSAERLKGVDSTLKIQPAKLEDSAVYLCASSSPDRETQYFGPGTRLLVL.

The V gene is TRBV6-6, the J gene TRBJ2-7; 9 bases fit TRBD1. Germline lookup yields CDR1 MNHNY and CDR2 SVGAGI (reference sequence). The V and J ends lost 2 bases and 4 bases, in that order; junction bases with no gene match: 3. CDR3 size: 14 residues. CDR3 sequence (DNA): TGTGCCAGCAGTTACGGGACAGGGCCTTACGAGCAGTACTTC. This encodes CASSYGTGPYEQYF.

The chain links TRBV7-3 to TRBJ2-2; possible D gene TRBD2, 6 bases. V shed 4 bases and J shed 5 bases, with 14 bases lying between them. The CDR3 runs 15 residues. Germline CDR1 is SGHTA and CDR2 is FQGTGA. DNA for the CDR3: TGTGCCAGCAGCTCCAGGTCAGGAGGGACCGGGGAGCTGTTTTTT. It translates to CASSSRSGGTGELFF.

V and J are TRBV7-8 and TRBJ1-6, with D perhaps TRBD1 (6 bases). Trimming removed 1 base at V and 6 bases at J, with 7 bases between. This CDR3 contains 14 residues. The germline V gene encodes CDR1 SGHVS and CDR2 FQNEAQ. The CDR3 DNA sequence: TGTGCCAGCAGCTTAGGCAGGGGTAATTCACCCCTCCACTTT. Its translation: CASSLGRGNSPLHF. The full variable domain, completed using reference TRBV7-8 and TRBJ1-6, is GAGVSQSPRYKVAKRGQDVALRCDPISGHVSLFWYQQALGQGPEFLTYFQNEAQLDKSGLPSDRFFAERPEGSVSTLKIQRTQQEDSAVYLCASSLGRGNSPLHFGNGTRLTVT.

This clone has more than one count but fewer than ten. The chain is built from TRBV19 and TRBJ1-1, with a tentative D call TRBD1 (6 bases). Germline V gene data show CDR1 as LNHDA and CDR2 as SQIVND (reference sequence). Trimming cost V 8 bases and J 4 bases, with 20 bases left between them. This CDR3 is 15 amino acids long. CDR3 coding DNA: TGTGCCAGTGGAGGACTGGACAGTATGGGCACTGAAGCTTTCTTT. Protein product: CASGGLDSMGTEAFF.